This is a list of T cell receptor beta chains from one sample in a study of CD8 T cells in Susac syndrome. From the immunoSEQ multiplex PCR reads, TCRdb called clonotypes with MiXCR, one entry per CDR3 protein. The sample has around 180,000 distinct CDR3 sequences; roughly 92% are singletons. The source material was CD4+ T cells from PBMCs. The source of these receptors is a human donor with multiple sclerosis. Both conserved end residues are part of each CDR3. D genes are given only for firm matches. Clone size is stated in some rows and not others, as once, few, many or a class when expanded.

j_call | v_call | clone_size | cdr3_length | d_call | cdr3_aa | cdr3_nt
TRBJ1-3 | TRBV23-1 | . | 18 | TRBD1 | CASSHPEGAASSGNTIYF | TGCGCCAGCAGTCATCCCGAGGGGGCAGCAAGCTCTGGAAACACCATATATTTT
TRBJ2-7 | TRBV3-1 | once | 15 | TRBD1 | CASSRPGTGFDEQYF | TGTGCCAGCAGCCGCCCCGGGACAGGGTTTGACGAGCAGTACTTC
TRBJ2-1 | TRBV7-2 | few | 14 | . | CASSLGTSPNEQFF | TGTGCCAGCAGCTTAGGAACTAGCCCGAATGAGCAGTTCTTC
TRBJ2-7 | TRBV12-3/TRBV12-4 | . | 14 | TRBD1 | CASSLSTGLSEQYF | TGTGCCAGCAGTCTGTCGACAGGGTTGAGCGAGCAGTACTTC
TRBJ1-4 | TRBV7-9 | . | 13 | . | CASSLVGYEKLFF | TGTGCCAGCAGCTTAGTAGGGTATGAAAAACTGTTTTTT
TRBJ1-5 | TRBV9 | . | 13 | . | CASRPNRNQPQHF | TGTGCCAGCAGACCCAACAGGAATCAGCCCCAGCATTTT
TRBJ1-1 | TRBV20-1 | . | 12 | . | CSARRDNTEAFF | TGCAGTGCTAGACGGGACAACACTGAAGCTTTCTTT
TRBJ2-7 | TRBV6-5 | once | 14 | TRBD2 | CASSSQRGSYEQYF | TGTGCCAGCAGTTCTCAGCGGGGTTCCTACGAGCAGTACTTC
TRBJ2-1 | TRBV15 | . | 17 | TRBD2 | CATSSSAIAGGYNEQFF | TGTGCCACCAGCAGCTCCGCGATAGCGGGAGGCTACAATGAGCAGTTCTTC
TRBJ1-2 | TRBV28 | once | 13 | TRBD1 | CASSAQGPYGYTF | TGTGCCAGCAGTGCACAGGGGCCCTATGGCTACACCTTC
TRBJ2-2 | TRBV7-9 | . | 13 | . | CASSDVPTGELFF | TGTGCCAGCAGCGATGTACCAACCGGGGAGCTGTTTTTT
TRBJ2-3 | TRBV20-1 | . | 17 | TRBD2 | CSARDPRLAVLTDTQYF | TGCAGTGCTAGAGATCCTCGACTAGCGGTACTCACAGATACGCAGTATTTT
TRBJ2-7 | TRBV14 | . | 14 | . | CASSREMGIYEQYF | TGTGCCAGCAGCCGGGAGATGGGAATCTACGAGCAGTACTTC
TRBJ1-1 | TRBV20-1 | . | 14 | . | CSARDLLVGTEAFF | TGCAGTGCTAGAGATTTGTTGGTTGGCACTGAAGCTTTCTTT
TRBJ2-5 | TRBV19 | . | 16 | TRBD1 | CASSGGGTGGRETQYF | TGTGCCAGTAGCGGTGGGGGAACAGGGGGCCGAGAGACCCAGTACTTC
TRBJ2-7 | TRBV5-1 | once | 16 | . | CASSLGLGGGAYEQYF | TGCGCCAGCAGCTTGGGTTTGGGAGGGGGCGCGTACGAGCAGTACTTC
TRBJ2-5 | TRBV2 | . | 13 | . | CASLVLSQETQYF | TGTGCCAGCTTAGTTCTGAGCCAAGAGACCCAGTACTTC
TRBJ1-2 | TRBV7-2 | . | 16 | . | CASSLASGGQVAGYTF | TGTGCCAGCAGCTTAGCGTCGGGCGGCCAGGTAGCTGGCTACACCTTC
TRBJ2-7 | TRBV6-2/TRBV6-3 | . | 13 | TRBD2 | CASIRTSPYEQYF | TGTGCCAGCATCAGGACTAGCCCGTACGAGCAGTACTTC
TRBJ1-5 | TRBV6-1 | . | 13 | TRBD1 | CASLDREGQPQHF | TGTGCCAGCCTGGACAGGGAAGGTCAGCCCCAGCATTTT
TRBJ2-1 | TRBV5-1 | . | 15 | TRBD1 | CASSLGQGKNHEQFF | TGCGCCAGCAGCCTCGGACAGGGAAAGAACCATGAGCAGTTCTTC
TRBJ1-4 | TRBV4-1 | . | 17 | . | CASSQTPFPLTNEKLFF | TGCGCCAGCAGCCAGACCCCTTTTCCGTTGACTAATGAAAAACTGTTTTTT
TRBJ2-4 | TRBV10-3 | . | 15 | . | CAISEGGEPKNIQYF | TGTGCCATCAGTGAGGGTGGCGAACCCAAAAACATTCAGTACTTC
TRBJ1-6 | TRBV5-1 | . | 15 | . | CASRRFQGLDSPLHF | TGCGCCAGCAGGAGGTTCCAGGGTCTGGATTCACCCCTCCACTTT
TRBJ1-1 | TRBV28 | . | 17 | . | CASTLRWGPLMNTEAFF | TGTGCCAGCACCCTACGGTGGGGCCCGCTCATGAACACTGAAGCTTTCTTT
TRBJ2-3 | TRBV2 | . | 20 | TRBD2 | CASSEMRGVVAGASTDTQYF | TGTGCCAGCAGTGAAATGAGGGGGGTAGTAGCGGGAGCAAGCACAGATACGCAGTATTTT
TRBJ2-1 | TRBV6-1 | . | 12 | . | CASSEAGQSMVF | TGTGCCAGCAGTGAGGCGGGACAGAGCATGGTCTTC
TRBJ2-7 | TRBV18 | . | 14 | TRBD1 | CASSSAGQGGEQYF | TGTGCCAGCTCATCAGCTGGACAGGGTGGGGAGCAGTACTTC
TRBJ1-2 | TRBV6-2/TRBV6-3 | . | 16 | . | CASSTSSPNAGYGYTF | TGTGCCAGCAGTACCTCGAGTCCCAACGCGGGCTATGGCTACACCTTC
TRBJ2-7 | TRBV27 | . | 13 | TRBD1 | CASSTRQGSRQYF | TGTGCCAGCAGTACGAGACAGGGGTCACGGCAGTACTTC
TRBJ1-2 | TRBV5-4 | few | 12 | . | CASSTRDGGYTF | TGTGCCAGCAGCACCCGGGACGGAGGCTACACCTTC
TRBJ1-1 | TRBV6-5 | . | 15 | . | CASSYSGGLDTEAFF | TGTGCCAGCAGTTACTCAGGAGGGTTGGACACTGAAGCTTTCTTT
TRBJ2-7 | TRBV15 | . | 16 | . | CATSRDRGGRVYEQYF | TGTGCCACCAGCAGAGATCGTGGGGGACGGGTCTACGAGCAGTACTTC
TRBJ2-7 | TRBV20-1 | . | 14 | TRBD2 | CSARPGTSGYEQYF | TGCAGTGCTAGGCCCGGGACTAGCGGCTACGAGCAGTACTTC
TRBJ1-6 | TRBV4-2 | . | 14 | . | CASSQEPRDSPLHF | TGTGCCAGCAGCCAAGAACCCAGGGACTCACCCCTCCACTTT
TRBJ1-1 | TRBV5-4 | . | 16 | TRBD1 | CASSSDPGQTHTEAFF | TGTGCCAGCAGCTCGGACCCGGGACAGACACACACTGAAGCTTTCTTT
TRBJ1-1 | TRBV2 | once | 14 | TRBD1 | CASLRDRGNTEAFF | TGTGCCAGCCTTAGAGACAGGGGGAACACTGAAGCTTTCTTT
TRBJ1-2 | TRBV30 | . | 13 | . | CACWDRPNYGYTF | TGTGCCTGTTGGGACCGCCCTAACTATGGCTACACCTTC
TRBJ1-2 | TRBV19 | . | 14 | TRBD1 | CASLPGQSSYGYTF | TGTGCCAGCCTTCCGGGACAGTCTTCCTATGGCTACACCTTC
TRBJ2-3 | TRBV7-2 | . | 16 | . | CASSFTRTASQDTQYF | TGTGCCAGCAGCTTCACACGGACTGCCTCCCAAGATACGCAGTATTTT
TRBJ2-3 | TRBV7-2 | . | 15 | . | CASSPREFSTDTQYF | TGTGCCAGCAGCCCCCGGGAGTTTAGCACAGATACGCAGTATTTT
TRBJ2-3 | TRBV27 | . | 14 | . | CASSRWGSTDTQYF | TGTGCCAGCAGTAGGTGGGGTAGCACAGATACGCAGTATTTT
TRBJ1-2 | TRBV18 | . | 13 | . | CASSPPTGYGYTF | TGTGCCAGCTCACCCCCGACAGGTTATGGCTACACCTTC
TRBJ2-5 | TRBV7-2 | once | 16 | . | CASSLGYLAFQETQYF | TGTGCCAGCAGCTTAGGTTATTTGGCCTTCCAAGAGACCCAGTACTTC
TRBJ2-5 | TRBV19 | . | 13 | TRBD1 | CASSGTDQETQYF | TGTGCCAGCTCGGGGACAGACCAAGAGACCCAGTACTTC
TRBJ1-1 | TRBV4-1 | . | 17 | . | CASSQDKFGGVSTEAFF | TGCGCCAGCAGCCAAGATAAATTCGGTGGGGTTAGCACTGAAGCTTTCTTT
TRBJ2-6 | TRBV11-1 | . | 17 | TRBD1 | CASSRDRGGSGANVLTF | TGTGCCAGCAGCAGGGACAGGGGCGGCTCTGGGGCCAACGTCCTGACTTTC
TRBJ1-6 | TRBV7-2 | . | 19 | . | CASSSSIRGRVLFGSPLHF | TGTGCCAGCAGCTCCTCCATTCGGGGTAGAGTTCTATTCGGTTCACCCCTCCACTTT